This T cell receptor beta chain was documented in a study of T cells expressing NK-cell markers. The overall study: Among the eight sequenced donors, seven tested HCMV-seropositive and one tested seronegative.

TCRdb reanalyzed the 5' RACE reads and collapses them to one entry per CDR3 protein, without DNA. The listing contains approximately 380,000 distinct CDR3 sequences. This CDR3 is 13 amino acids long. Per the germline V gene, CDR1 is MNHNS and CDR2 is SASEGT. The TCR comes from a man aged 18-69 years in good health. This chain joins TRBV6-1 and TRBJ1-2; checking the TCRdb D call of TRBD1 is not possible without DNA. Sequences were obtained from blood T cells: a sorted CD56 or NKG2C T cell subset, CD4+ or CD8+ T cells, or bulk PBMC T cells (not recorded which). CDR3 loop: CASKVGGVNGYTF.